This T cell receptor beta chain was documented in a study of blood T cell repertoires in COVID-19. Study-wide background: From T cells, B-cell-depleted T cells, or PBMCs came the material, which was cDNA or gDNA.

The CDR3 is made up of 12 amino acids. V lost 4 bases, J lost 5 bases, and 11 bases lay in between. Per germline, CDR1 SQVTM and CDR2 ANQGSEA. The study assigned cohorts using participant-reported clinical history. Generated by immunoSEQ multiplex PCR, the TCRdb table keeps only in-frame clones and is missing some. The sample contains about 210,000 clones, under 90% of which appear only once. The TCR originated in a woman aged 45 to 65 with acute COVID-19. Sequenced: PBMCs or T cells enriched from blood (not recorded which). V usage is TRBV29-1 and J usage is TRBJ2-5; no definite D call. The CDR3 loop is CSVALSGETQYF. The CDR3, as DNA: TGCAGCGTTGCCCTCTCCGGGGAGACCCAGTACTTC.